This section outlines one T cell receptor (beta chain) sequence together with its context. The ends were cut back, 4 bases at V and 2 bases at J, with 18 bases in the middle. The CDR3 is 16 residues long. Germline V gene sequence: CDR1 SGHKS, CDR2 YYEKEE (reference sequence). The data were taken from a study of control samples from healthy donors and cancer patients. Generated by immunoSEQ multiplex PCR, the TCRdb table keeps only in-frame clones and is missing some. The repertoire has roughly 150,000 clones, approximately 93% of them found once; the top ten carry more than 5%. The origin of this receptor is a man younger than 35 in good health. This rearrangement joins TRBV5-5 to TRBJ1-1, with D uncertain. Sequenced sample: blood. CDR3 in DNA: TGTGCCAGCAGCATACCCCTATCGGCGCCCAACACTGAAGCTTTCTTT. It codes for CASSIPLSAPNTEAFF.